This T cell receptor beta chain was identified during a study of shared clonotypes between healthy human individuals (dated by TCRdb to 2020 to 2022). About the investigation overall: The cohort included a few men and two women between 18 and 49 years of age. Per donor, three plates each were used for CD4 naive and CD4 memory, two for CD8 naive, and one for CD8 memory. Blood TCR repertoires of five healthy adults were deeply sequenced to estimate repertoire size and the extent of clonotype sharing between individuals. Libraries were prepared and TCR repertoires were sequenced by different laboratories using diverse techniques, in order to increase sequencing depth and limit assay-specific biases. Per donor, leukapheresis produced somewhere between about 0.94 and 9.5 billion PBMCs.

CD8 naive samples consisted of CD45RO-negative cells that were positively selected for CCR7, yielding a CD45RA+CCR7+ population without TemRA cells. The donors were healthy, HIV-negative adults with no recently reported acute infections or vaccinations. Only Caucasian adults living in Nashville, Tennessee, USA were represented among the donors. After blood collection by leukapheresis, PBMCs were isolated using Ficoll-Histopaque density gradient centrifugation and then cryopreserved in the vapor phase of liquid nitrogen. Purity and quantity of every magnetically sorted T cell population were checked by analytical flow cytometry. From each sorted fraction, genomic DNA was isolated and quantified by UV absorbance on a Nanodrop 2000c. Worth noting for this clone: No cognate antigen has been identified for it. No base quality values were provided; no much bigger clone lies one nucleotide off. Other DNA sequences within the sample encode an identical CDR3.

Spanning cysteine to phenylalanine, the CDR3 consists of 13 amino acids. The DNA shown is the 39-base CDR3, in frame from base 1. The germline V gene provides CDR1 MNHEY and CDR2 SVGAGI. V is pruned by 5 bases and J by 7 bases, leaving 6 bases of the junction without a gene match. The paper's findings and limits, for the study overall: Naive subsets generally had larger estimated clonotype richness than memory subsets did. Higher generation probabilities were observed for clonotypes shared by all four sorted-subset donors than for non-shared clonotypes. Pairwise subsampling led to the expectation that sequencing depth would affect the degree of clonotype sharing among donors. Because the study included a small number of donors, the genetic and exposure-history diversity represented was limited. When several donors were compared, the shared fraction of clonotypes was about 5% for naive CD4, 3.5% for naive CD8, about 2.4% for memory CD4, and 0.4% for memory CD8. Sampling was restricted to blood, and TCR repertoires in tissue are likely to differ from TCR repertoires in blood. Rarefaction of sorted-subset datasets indicated incomplete sequencing despite the large sequencing depth.

TCR CDR3 regions were amplified from genomic DNA by multiplex PCR using the deep immunoSEQ assay. Genomic DNA extracted from each cell subset was distributed evenly over all wells of several immunoSEQ 96-well plates, and each plate served as one replicate. Each replicate PCR for sorted subsets received roughly 200 ng genomic DNA, equal to roughly 30,000 T cell genomes. Purified libraries were measured with a Qubit 3.0 fluorometer, size-checked on a Bioanalyzer 2100, and measured again with the KAPA Library Quantification kit. Each immunoSEQ 96-well plate was sequenced on its own single-read 150-cycle Illumina NextSeq 550 flow cell. The study's processing was this. The immunoSEQ output contained only junctional sequences without quality scores, so filtering could not match that applied to full-length reads. Sequences were annotated with PyIR, a Python wrapper for IgBLAST v1.9, using IMGT germline references to assign V/J genes and CDR3. Reads with weak V/J assignments (E-value above 1e-6), missing CDR3, stop codons, out-of-frame junctions, or ambiguous translated residues were removed. V3J clonotypes were defined as sequences sharing an identical inferred V gene, J gene, and CDR3 amino acid sequence. Percentage overlap between repertoires was computed as shared unique clonotypes divided by the size of the smaller repertoire. RTK rarefaction, the Chao1 estimator, and Recon v2.1 estimates of unobserved clonotypes were used to assess repertoire richness. For all TCRbeta clonotypes obtained by the gDNA method from a handful of donors, generation probabilities were computed with OLGA. This is the immuneACCESS table as TCRdb keeps it, with only in-frame sequences that have V and J called. A part of the clones is gone; compared with another copy, unresolved V genes explain less than half, and the rest is unexplained. That table gives V, J and clone size, and the DNA gave D and trimming. This sample is represented by roughly 2 million clones; about 94% of them were singletons. The leading ten clones occupy around 1.1% of the sample.

This TCR was recovered from a man aged 18 to 35 in good health. Recombination linked TRBV6-5 to TRBJ2-7; 9 of the junction bases match TRBD2. The sample comprised naive CD8+ T cells sorted from blood. The cell subset or site label of this sample denotes: CD45RA+CCR7+. The DNA sequence is TGTGCCAGCAGTCCGGGACTAGCAGGAGAGCAGTACTTC. Its product reads: CASSPGLAGEQYF.